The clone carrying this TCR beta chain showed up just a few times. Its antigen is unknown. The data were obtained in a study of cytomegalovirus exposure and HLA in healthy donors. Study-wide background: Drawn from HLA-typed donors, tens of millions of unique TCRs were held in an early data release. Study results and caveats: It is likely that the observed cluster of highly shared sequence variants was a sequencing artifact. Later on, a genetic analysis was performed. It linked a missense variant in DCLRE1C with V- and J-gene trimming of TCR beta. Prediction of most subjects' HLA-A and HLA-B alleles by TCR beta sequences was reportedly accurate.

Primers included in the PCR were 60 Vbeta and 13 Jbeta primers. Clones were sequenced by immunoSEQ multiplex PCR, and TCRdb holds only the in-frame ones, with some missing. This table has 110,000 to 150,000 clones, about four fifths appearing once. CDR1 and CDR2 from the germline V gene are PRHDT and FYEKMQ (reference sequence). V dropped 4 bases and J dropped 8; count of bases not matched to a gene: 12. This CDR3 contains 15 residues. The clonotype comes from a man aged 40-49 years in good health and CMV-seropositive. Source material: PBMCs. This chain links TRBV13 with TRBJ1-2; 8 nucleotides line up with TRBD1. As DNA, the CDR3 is TGTGCCAGCAGCTGGGGGGACAGGCGCTCGGGAGGCTACACCTTC. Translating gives CASSWGDRRSGGYTF.